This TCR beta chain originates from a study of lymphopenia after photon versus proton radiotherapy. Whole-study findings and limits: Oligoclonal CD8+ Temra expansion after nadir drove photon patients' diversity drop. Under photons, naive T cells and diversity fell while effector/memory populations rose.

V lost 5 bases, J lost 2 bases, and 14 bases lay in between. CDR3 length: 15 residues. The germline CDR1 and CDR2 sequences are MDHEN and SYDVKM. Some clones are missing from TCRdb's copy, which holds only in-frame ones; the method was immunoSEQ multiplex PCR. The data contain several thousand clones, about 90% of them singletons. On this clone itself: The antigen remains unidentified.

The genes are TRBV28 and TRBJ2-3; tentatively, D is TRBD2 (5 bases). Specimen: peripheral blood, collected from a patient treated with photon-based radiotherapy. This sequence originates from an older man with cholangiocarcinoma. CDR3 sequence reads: CASSRADANTDTQYF. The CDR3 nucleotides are TGTGCCAGCAGTCGAGCGGACGCAAACACAGATACGCAGTATTTT.